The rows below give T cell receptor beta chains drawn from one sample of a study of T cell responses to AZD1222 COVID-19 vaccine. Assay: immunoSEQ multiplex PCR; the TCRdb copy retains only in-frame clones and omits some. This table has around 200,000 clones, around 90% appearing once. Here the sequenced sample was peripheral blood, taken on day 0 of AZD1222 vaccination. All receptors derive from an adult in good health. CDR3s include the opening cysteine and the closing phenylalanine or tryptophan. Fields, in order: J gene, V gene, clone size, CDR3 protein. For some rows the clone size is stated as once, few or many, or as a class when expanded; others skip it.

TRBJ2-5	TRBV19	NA	CASSQKYQETQYF
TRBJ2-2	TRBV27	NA	CASSSPQGLTGELFF
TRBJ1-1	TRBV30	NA	CAWRAPTGSTEAFF
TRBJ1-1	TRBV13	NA	CASSLGVGRMNTEAFF
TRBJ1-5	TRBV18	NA	CASSPGTDNQPQHF
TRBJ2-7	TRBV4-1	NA	CASSQDFGAGLPYEQYF
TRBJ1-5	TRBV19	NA	CASSPRQGNSNQPQHF
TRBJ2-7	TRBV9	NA	CASSVVGGGADEQYF
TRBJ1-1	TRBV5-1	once	CASSFTGADTEAFF
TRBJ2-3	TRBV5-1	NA	CASTSTSGRGDTQYF
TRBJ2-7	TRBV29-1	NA	CSVEVPDGTSYEQYF
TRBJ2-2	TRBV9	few	CASSVASGGRSGELFF
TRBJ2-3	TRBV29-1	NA	CSVRTDTQYF
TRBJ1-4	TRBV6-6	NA	CASSPGTGVGEKLFF
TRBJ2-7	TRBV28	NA	CASSTGVSMGEQYF
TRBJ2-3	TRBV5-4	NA	CASSQTEDTQYF
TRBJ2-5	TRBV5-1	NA	CASSFGTAAEQETQYF
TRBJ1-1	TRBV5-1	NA	CASSLDGMNTEAFF
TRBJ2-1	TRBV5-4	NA	CASSLGGLAAYNEQFF
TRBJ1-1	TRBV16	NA	CASSLRQGGYTEAFF
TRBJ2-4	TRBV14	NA	CASSQGQGLDIQYF
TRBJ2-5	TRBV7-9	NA	CASSSRGRRETQYF
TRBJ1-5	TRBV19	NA	CASSPTGGGNQPQHF